This record looks at one T cell receptor (beta chain) sequence and its context. Its antigen remains unidentified. This record belongs to a study of human T cells and chemical hapten exposure. Study-level results: TCRs whose frequency exceeded 1 in 1000 remained the same following DPC sensitization.

The library tagged each cDNA molecule with unique molecular identifiers. TCRdb processed the 5' RACE reads anew with MiXCR; each CDR3 protein has one entry. The sample lists under 150,000 distinct CDR3 sequences; around 20% were seen once. The starting material, unfractionated whole blood, was used for total RNA extraction. The CDR3 has 15 amino acids. CDR1 SGHNT and CDR2 YENEEA come from the germline V gene. The ends were cut back, 4 bases at V and 7 bases at J, with 17 bases in the middle. This clonotype originated in a human donor in good health. The chain recombines TRBV11-3 with TRBJ2-1; D is unresolved. This chain's CDR3 is CASSSNSLQNNEQFF. As DNA, the CDR3 is TGTGCCAGCAGCTCGAACAGCTTACAAAATAATGAGCAGTTCTTC.